The 25 T cell receptor beta chains below come from one sample, sequenced in a study of shared clonotypes between healthy human individuals. Assay: immunoSEQ multiplex PCR; the TCRdb copy retains only in-frame clones and omits some. This repertoire shows about a million clones, 65% to 75% found once; its top ten account for around 1.4%. Material for sequencing was memory CD4+ T cells sorted from blood. Noted subset: CD45RA-negative fraction. These receptors all come from a man between 18 and 35 years old in good health.

This chain uses TRBV5-1 with TRBJ1-2; the match to TRBD1 covers 9 bases. The CDR3 has 15 residues. CDR1 is SGHRS and CDR2 is YFSETQ in the germline V gene. J was trimmed by 1 base and V by 1 base; bases with no gene match: 2. The CDR3: CASSLWTGVNYGYTF. The CDR3 region has the DNA TGCGCCAGCAGCTTGTGGACAGGGGTTAACTATGGCTACACCTTC.

The J gene is TRBJ1-5, the V gene TRBV6-1; unclear D gene. Germline CDR1 is MNHNS and CDR2 is SASEGT. This CDR3 is 13 amino acids long. V gave up 9 bases and J gave up 6 bases, with 15 bases separating them. The DNA of the CDR3 is TGTGCCAGTAGAAGGGTCGCCGGTCAGCCCCAGCATTTT. It translates to CASRRVAGQPQHF.

The chain has TRBV19 and TRBJ1-5, with D perhaps TRBD1 (5 bases). The ends were cut back, 8 bases at V and 6 bases at J, with 20 bases in the middle. Germline loops: CDR1 LNHDA, CDR2 SQIVND (reference sequence). The CDR3 extends over 15 amino acids. CDR3: CASGVGGVVGQPQHF. CDR3 coding DNA: TGTGCCAGTGGAGTCGGAGGGGTGGTTGGTCAGCCCCAGCATTTT.

The chain recombines TRBV2 with TRBJ2-3; D is unclear. The CDR3 is made up of 13 amino acids. Germline V gene sequence: CDR1 SNHLY, CDR2 FYNNEI. The V and J ends lost 7 bases and 2 bases respectively, with 10 bases between them. This CDR3 reads CASTPRHTDTQYF. CDR3 sequence (DNA): TGTGCCAGCACCCCTAGACACACAGATACGCAGTATTTT.

J is TRBJ2-3 and V is TRBV6-5; D perhaps matches TRBD2 (5 bases). V lost 8 bases to trimming and J lost 5 bases, with 17 bases between them. Germline CDR1 reads MNHEY; CDR2 reads SVGAGI. The CDR3 is made up of 14 amino acids. CDR3 sequence: CASGPEIRGDTQYF. CDR3 coding DNA: TGTGCCAGCGGACCCGAGATACGGGGAGATACGCAGTATTTT.

The chain carries TRBV5-1 and TRBJ2-5; 12 bases align to TRBD2. J was trimmed by 1 base and V by 4 bases; bases with no gene match: 5. This CDR3 contains 16 residues. Germline V gene sequence: CDR1 SGHRS, CDR2 YFSETQ. This chain's CDR3 is CASSTASGGAQETQYF. In DNA form, the CDR3 reads TGCGCCAGCAGCACGGCTAGCGGGGGGGCCCAAGAGACCCAGTACTTC. The whole variable domain, filled in from reference TRBV5-1 and TRBJ2-5, reads KAGVTQTPRYLIKTRGQQVTLSCSPISGHRSVSWYQQTPGQGLQFLFEYFSETQRNKGNFPGRFSGRQFSNSRSEMNVSTLELGDSALYLCASSTASGGAQETQYFGPGTRLLVL.

This chain joins TRBV4-1 and TRBJ2-5; 8 positions agree with TRBD2. The CDR3 length is 16 residues. Losses at the gene ends were 1 base for V and 5 bases for J; bases not matched to a gene: 9. Germline V gene sequence: CDR1 MGHRA, CDR2 YSYEKL. CDR3 protein: CASSQVGLTGGETQYF. The CDR3 DNA reads as TGCGCCAGCAGCCAAGTAGGGCTCACGGGGGGGGAGACCCAGTACTTC.

The chain couples TRBV10-3 to TRBJ2-2, with D possibly being TRBD1 or TRBD2 (5 bases each). CDR1 and CDR2 (germline): ENHRY, SYGVKD. The ends were cut back, 0 bases at V and 0 bases at J, with 8 bases in the middle. This CDR3 comprises 16 residues. This CDR3 reads CAISESTAANTGELFF. Here the CDR3 DNA reads TGTGCCATCAGTGAGTCGACAGCGGCGAACACCGGGGAGCTGTTTTTT.

V usage is TRBV30 and J usage is TRBJ1-5; 7 bases map to TRBD1. This CDR3 is built from 13 residues. CDR1 and CDR2 from the germline V gene are GTSNPN and SVGIG (reference sequence). Losses at the gene ends were 5 bases for V and 6 bases for J; bases not matched to a gene: 7. The CDR3 region has the DNA TGTGCCTGGGAGGGACAGACCGGTCAGCCCCAGCATTTT. The encoded protein is CAWEGQTGQPQHF.

V and J are TRBV2 and TRBJ1-4, with no clear D. Trimming removed 7 bases from V and 7 bases from J, with 10 bases in between. CDR3 size: 12 residues. Germline V gene sequence: CDR1 SNHLY, CDR2 FYNNEI. As DNA, the CDR3 is TGTGCCAGCAACGGCTGGGGTGAAAAACTGTTTTTT. Translated, it gives CASNGWGEKLFF.

This clone was counted many times. The CDR3 loop is CASTATGSSSYEQYF. As DNA, the CDR3 is TGTGCCAGCACCGCGACAGGTTCAAGCTCCTACGAGCAGTACTTC. V is TRBV27 and J is TRBJ2-7; D is perhaps TRBD1 (6 bases). V was trimmed by 7 bases and J by 0 bases, leaving 16 bases between them. The CDR3 is 15 amino acids. Germline values: CDR1 MNHEY, CDR2 SMNVEV (reference sequence).

Here the CDR3 reads CASSQDITGGGVSYEQYF. Written as DNA, the CDR3 is TGCGCCAGCAGCCAAGATATAACGGGGGGAGGTGTCTCCTACGAGCAGTACTTC. The chain carries TRBV4-3 and TRBJ2-7, with 7 bases that match TRBD2. This CDR3 contains 18 residues. Germline-derived CDR1 and CDR2 are LGHNA and YSLEER. Trimming took 0 bases from V and 0 from J; bases not matched to a gene: 11.

About this clone itself: Other DNA sequences in this specimen translate into the identical CDR3. V and J are TRBV30 and TRBJ1-5, with TRBD1 matching 9 bases. Trimming removed 1 base from V and 2 bases from J; junction bases left unmatched: 0. This CDR3 contains 14 residues. CDR1 is GTSNPN, CDR2 SVGIG, per germline (reference sequence). The CDR3 DNA is TGTGCCTGGAGTGGGACAGGGGGCAATCAGCCCCAGCATTTT. This codes for CAWSGTGGNQPQHF.

The V call is TRBV9, the J call TRBJ1-2, with D tentatively TRBD1 (6 bases). The ends were cut back, 4 bases at V and 8 bases at J, with 24 bases in the middle. The CDR3 loop spans 16 amino acids. Germline V gene lookup returns CDR1 SGDLS and CDR2 YYNGEE. The CDR3 loop reads CASSLTPLATGSGYTF. In DNA, the CDR3 is TGTGCCAGCAGCTTAACACCCCTCGCCACAGGGAGCGGCTACACCTTC. Variable domain in full (rest from reference TRBV9 and TRBJ1-2): DSGVTQTPKHLITATGQRVTLRCSPRSGDLSVYWYQQSLDQGLQFLIQYYNGEERAKGNILERFSAQQFPDLHSELNLSSLELGDSALYFCASSLTPLATGSGYTFGSGTRLTVV.

This rearrangement joins TRBV4-3 to TRBJ2-7; unclear D gene. Germline-derived CDR1 and CDR2 are LGHNA and YSLEER. The CDR3 is made up of 14 amino acids. The ends were cut back, 0 bases at V and 6 bases at J, with 12 bases in the middle. CDR3 protein: CASSQEGSRTEQYF. CDR3 in DNA: TGCGCCAGCAGCCAAGAAGGTAGTAGAACCGAGCAGTACTTC.

The CDR3 bases are TGTGCCAGCGGGCGGGGGTCCCTCACAGATACGCAGTATTTT. Protein product: CASGRGSLTDTQYF. The V and J genes are TRBV4-2 and TRBJ2-3, with 7 bases aligning to TRBD2. The CDR3 length is 14 residues. V lost 8 bases to trimming and J lost 2 bases; unmatched junction nucleotides: 7. The germline V gene encodes CDR1 LGHNA and CDR2 YNFKEQ.

The chain is built from TRBV10-3 and TRBJ2-7, with TRBD1 as a possible D gene (5 bases). The V gene lost 2 bases and the J gene lost 2 bases, with 10 bases spanning the gap. The CDR3 is 14 amino acids. CDR1 and CDR2 (germline): ENHRY, SYGVKD. The CDR3 nucleotides are TGTGCCATCAGTGAGAACGGACAAGCCTACGAGCAGTACTTC. This gives the protein CAISENGQAYEQYF.

The chain combines TRBV6-1 with TRBJ1-6; 7 bases line up with TRBD1. Per the germline V gene, CDR1 is MNHNS and CDR2 is SASEGT. Losses at the gene ends were 11 bases for V and 5 bases for J; bases not matched to a gene: 6. The CDR3 has 13 amino acids. The CDR3 DNA follows: TGTGCCGCGGGACAGACGAATAATTCACCCCTCCACTTT. It yields the protein CAAGQTNNSPLHF.

With respect to this clone: Being one base from a much bigger clone, this may be a read error. The chain recombines TRBV7-2 with TRBJ1-3; D call uncertain. This CDR3 is 16 amino acids long. Germline-derived CDR1 and CDR2 are SGHTA and FQGNSA. CDR3 coding DNA: TGTGCCAGCAGCTTAGAACCAGGATCCTCTGGAAACACCACATATTTT. Its protein product is CASSLEPGSSGNTTYF.

The chain uses TRBV2 and TRBJ2-7; D remains ambiguous. Germline values: CDR1 SNHLY, CDR2 FYNNEI. The CDR3 has 12 residues. The V end lost 5 bases, the J end lost 6 bases, and 11 bases lay between the germline ends. This CDR3 is CASSITLSEQYF. DNA for the CDR3: TGTGCCAGCAGTATTACACTTAGCGAGCAGTACTTC.

This clone was seen only a few times. This rearrangement joins TRBV6-6 to TRBJ1-1, with D maybe TRBD1 (6 bases). Germline CDR1 and CDR2: MNHNY and SVGAGI (reference sequence). The CDR3 is 16 amino acids. V lost 6 bases and J lost 0, with 17 bases in between. CDR3 residues: CASRPHDTGLNTEAFF. The CDR3 DNA reads TGTGCCAGCAGACCTCACGACACAGGGCTGAACACTGAAGCTTTCTTT.

This clone occurred once. V and J are TRBV7-2 and TRBJ2-1; 9 nucleotides agree with TRBD1. The germline CDR1 and CDR2 sequences are SGHTA and FQGNSA. The CDR3 covers 15 residues. V was pared by 6 bases and J by 1 base, with 4 bases of the junction left unmatched. Here the CDR3 reads CASSHDRGSYNEQFF. CDR3 coding DNA: TGTGCCAGCAGTCATGACAGGGGGTCCTACAATGAGCAGTTCTTC.

This clone is a singleton in its sample. The rearrangement links TRBV30 to TRBJ1-2; D ambiguous. Trimming took off 3 bases at V and 8 bases at J, with 10 bases between the two ends. The CDR3 totals 11 residues. Germline V gene data show CDR1 as GTSNPN and CDR2 as SVGIG (reference sequence). The CDR3 region is CAWSRHEGYTF. Written as DNA, the CDR3 is TGTGCCTGGAGCCGGCACGAAGGCTACACCTTC.

The V and J genes are TRBV10-3 and TRBJ1-1, with 9 nucleotides matching TRBD1. The CDR3 is 14 residues long. V was clipped by 6 bases and J by 7 bases; unmatched bases: 9. The germline V gene encodes CDR1 ENHRY and CDR2 SYGVKD. The CDR3 loop reads CAISIGQGPDEAFF. The DNA for the CDR3 is TGTGCCATCAGCATCGGACAGGGGCCGGATGAAGCTTTCTTT.

This chain links TRBV7-3 with TRBJ2-3; D may be TRBD1 (6 bases). The CDR3 sequence is 15 residues long. With 2 bases removed from V and 2 bases from J, the gap between germline ends came to 11 bases. Germline CDR1 SGHTA, CDR2 FQGTGA. CDR3 region: CASSLGQKPTDTQYF. The CDR3 DNA follows: TGTGCCAGCAGCTTAGGACAGAAACCCACAGATACGCAGTATTTT.